This T cell receptor beta chain emerged from a study of neurological immune-mediated disorders. 5'RACE generated cDNA with 10-nucleotide random UMIs. Each CDR3 protein is one row after TCRdb ran MiXCR on the 5' RACE reads. The sample includes about 50,000 distinct CDR3 sequences, over 9% seen only once; the top ten take approximately 5.3%. The sample holds many counts of this clonotype. Antigen unknown. Points from the study as a whole: The study found the most TCR clonal expansion in HTLV-1-associated myelopathy and the least in multiple sclerosis, below healthy controls.

Germline CDR1 ENHRY, CDR2 SYGVKD. Trimming cost V 1 base and J 10 bases, with 23 bases left between them. This CDR3 comprises 18 residues. The starting material, 2 million PBMCs stored at -80 C, gave rise to the unsorted libraries. This rearrangement joins TRBV10-3 to TRBJ1-6; D is ambiguous. The sequence was obtained from a man in his 70s with HTLV-1-associated myelopathy (HAM/TSP). The material sequenced was PBMCs. Written as DNA, the CDR3 is TGTGCCATCAGTGAGTTATCCGGGTCCCTAATGAGAGGGTCACCCCTCCACTTT. Its protein product is CAISELSGSLMRGSPLHF.